This TCR beta chain is drawn from a study of PD-1 blockade in classical Hodgkin lymphoma (TCRdb year 2020). Looking at the study overall: Nivolumab dosing was 3 mg/kg intravenously every 2 weeks, continuing until either disease progression or unacceptable toxicity. A peripheral blood immune signature of response to PD-1 blockade in classical Hodgkin lymphoma was defined using TCR beta sequencing and CyTOF. The research as a whole found: Lower diversity was observed in patients in whom nivolumab was started less than 1 year after ASCT, and these patients were excluded from later analyses so that confounding by immune reconstitution would be avoided. Newly diagnosed patients were reported to have lower baseline TCR diversity than healthy donors, and relapsed/refractory patients were reported to have lower baseline TCR diversity still. Baseline diversity similar to that of newly diagnosed patients was observed in trial patients achieving complete response, whereas significantly lower diversity was observed in partial responders and progressors. CD4+ but not CD8+ TCR diversity rose significantly by C4D1 (p=0.0027 vs p=0.16), most apparent in complete responders (p=0.02). Only a single clinical trial cohort was studied, and what caused the repertoire differences, possibly disease activity or prior therapy, remained undefined.

This clone appeared once. Its antigen remains unidentified. Per-base qualities were not stored, and no clone one base away is much larger. The sample's time point label, in plain terms: cycle 4 day 1 (C4D1), after 6 weeks of nivolumab. All trial patients had relapsed after autologous stem cell transplantation, with cohorts A, B and C differing in prior brentuximab vedotin exposure. The trial cohort was composed of about 54 patients with relapsed/refractory classical Hodgkin lymphoma, for whom complete response, partial response or progressive disease was recorded as best overall response. In the multi-cohort phase II CheckMate 205 trial, trial patients received single-agent nivolumab. An independent review committee assessed best overall response using the 2007 International Working Group response criteria. Trial PBMCs were collected just before the start of nivolumab (C1D1) and during therapy at cycle 2 day 1 and cycle 4 day 1. Peripheral blood was collected in 8 mL Vacutainer Cell Preparation Tubes, from which PBMCs were isolated by centrifugation and then cryopreserved.

The Qiagen DNeasy kit was used to extract genomic DNA from unsorted PBMCs and from the negatively selected CD4+ and CD8+ fractions. Amplification of TCR beta CDR3 regions was done by immunoSEQ multiplex PCR with primers that anneal to V and J segments. A synthetic immune receptor repertoire was used to minimize amplification bias, and any remaining bias was removed computationally after sequencing. Regarding the original processing steps: Custom Python scripts were used to quantify repertoire diversity as the Shannon entropy index. Unsorted, CD4+ and CD8+ repertoires were examined separately, except in combined analyses, for which CD4+ and CD8+ sequences were merged in silico. Clonal expansion was defined as at least a 2-fold frequency increase after treatment relative to C1D1, with a pseudocount of 0.5 for undetected baseline clones. Clones with 0 or 1 copy at C1D1 were defined as singleton clones, while clones with 2 or more copies were defined as non-singleton clones. By matching protein sequences in sorted samples from the same patient, clones expanded in unsorted samples were annotated as CD4+, CD8+ or unknown. Wilcoxon tests on paired samples were used to test diversity changes from C1D1 to C4D1. Not all clones reach the TCRdb copy of this immuneACCESS table, which keeps in-frame sequences only. Checked studies attribute under half of the gap to unresolved V genes and leave the rest unexplained. The V and J calls and clone size were taken over from that table, and D and trimming were inferred from the DNA. The sample table shows about 64,000 clones, and roughly 92% are seen once. The ten largest clones take up roughly 8% of the sample.

The specimen comprised peripheral blood mononuclear cells (PBMCs), sampled before the fourth cycle of nivolumab. The sequence derives from a human donor with classical Hodgkin lymphoma.

The sequenced DNA: TGTGCCAGCAGCTTAGTATCAGATACGCAGTATTTT. Protein translation: CASSLVSDTQYF. This receptor chain uses TRBV7-6 and TRBJ2-3; the D gene is not confidently resolved. Taken from cysteine to phenylalanine, the CDR3 has 12 residues. The read is trimmed to its CDR3 DNA, 36 bases read in frame from base 1. CDR1 SGHVS and CDR2 FNYEAQ are derived from the germline V gene. V lost 1 base and J lost 4 bases; the stretch between them is 3 bases long.